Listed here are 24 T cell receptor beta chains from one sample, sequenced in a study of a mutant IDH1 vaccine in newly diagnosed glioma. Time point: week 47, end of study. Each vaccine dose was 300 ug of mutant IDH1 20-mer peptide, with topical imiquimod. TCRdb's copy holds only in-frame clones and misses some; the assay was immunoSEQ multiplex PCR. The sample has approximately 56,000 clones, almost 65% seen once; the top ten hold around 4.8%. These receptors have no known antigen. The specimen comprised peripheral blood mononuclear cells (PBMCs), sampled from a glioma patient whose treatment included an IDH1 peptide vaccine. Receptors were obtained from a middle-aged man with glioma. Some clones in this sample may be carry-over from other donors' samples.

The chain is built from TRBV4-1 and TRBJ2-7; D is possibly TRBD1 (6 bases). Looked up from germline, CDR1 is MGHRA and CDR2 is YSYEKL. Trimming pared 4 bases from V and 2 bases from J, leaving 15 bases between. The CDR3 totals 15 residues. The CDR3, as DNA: TGCGCCAGCAGCCCATTCCCGACAGGAGCCTACGAGCAGTACTTC. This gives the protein CASSPFPTGAYEQYF.

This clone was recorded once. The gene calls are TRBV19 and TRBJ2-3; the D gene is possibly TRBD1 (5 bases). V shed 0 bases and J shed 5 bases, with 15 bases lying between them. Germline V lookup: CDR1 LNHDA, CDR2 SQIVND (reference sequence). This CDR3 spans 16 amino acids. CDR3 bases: TGTGCCAGTAGTATAGAGGCAGGGAAGTTTGGAGATACGCAGTATTTT. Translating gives CASSIEAGKFGDTQYF.

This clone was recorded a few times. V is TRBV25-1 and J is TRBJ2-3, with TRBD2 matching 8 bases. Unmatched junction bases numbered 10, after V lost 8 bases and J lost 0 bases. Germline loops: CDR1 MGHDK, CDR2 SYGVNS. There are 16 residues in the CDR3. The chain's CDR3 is CASSAGGGSSTDTQYF. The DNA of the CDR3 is TGTGCCAGCTCCGCGGGGGGAGGTTCTAGCACAGATACGCAGTATTTT.

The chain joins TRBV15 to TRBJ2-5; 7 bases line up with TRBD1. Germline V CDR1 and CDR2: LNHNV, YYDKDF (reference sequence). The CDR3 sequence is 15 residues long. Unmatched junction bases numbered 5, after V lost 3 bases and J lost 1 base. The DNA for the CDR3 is TGTGCCACCAGCAGGCTCCGGGACAGCCAAGAGACCCAGTACTTC. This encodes CATSRLRDSQETQYF.

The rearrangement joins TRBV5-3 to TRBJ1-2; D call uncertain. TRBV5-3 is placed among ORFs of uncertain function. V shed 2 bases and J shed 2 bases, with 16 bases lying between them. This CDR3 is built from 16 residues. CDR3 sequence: CARSFSGWRENYGYTF. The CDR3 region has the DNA TGTGCCAGAAGCTTCTCGGGCTGGCGTGAGAACTATGGCTACACCTTC.

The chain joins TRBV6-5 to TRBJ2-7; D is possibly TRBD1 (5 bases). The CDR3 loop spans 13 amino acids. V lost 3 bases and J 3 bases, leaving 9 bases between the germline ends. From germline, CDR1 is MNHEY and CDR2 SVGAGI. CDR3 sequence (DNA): TGTGCCAGCAGTTATTCAGGGATCTACGAGCAGTACTTC. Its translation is CASSYSGIYEQYF.

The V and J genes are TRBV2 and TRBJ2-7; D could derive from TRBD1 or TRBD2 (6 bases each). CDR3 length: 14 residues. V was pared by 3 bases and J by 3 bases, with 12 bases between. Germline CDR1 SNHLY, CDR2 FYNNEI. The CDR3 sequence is CASSDGGQDYEQYF. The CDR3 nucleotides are TGTGCCAGCAGTGATGGGGGGCAAGACTACGAGCAGTACTTC.

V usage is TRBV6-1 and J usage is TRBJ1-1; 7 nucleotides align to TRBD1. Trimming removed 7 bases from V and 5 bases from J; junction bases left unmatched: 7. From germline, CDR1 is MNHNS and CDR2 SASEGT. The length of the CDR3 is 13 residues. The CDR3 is CASTRQGQTEAFF. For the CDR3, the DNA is TGTGCCAGCACTAGACAGGGTCAGACTGAAGCTTTCTTT.

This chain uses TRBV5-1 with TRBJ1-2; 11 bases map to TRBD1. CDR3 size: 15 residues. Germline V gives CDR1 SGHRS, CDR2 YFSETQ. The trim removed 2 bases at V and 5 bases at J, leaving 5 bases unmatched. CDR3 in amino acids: CASSFLGTGGYGYTF. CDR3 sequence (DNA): TGCGCCAGCAGCTTCCTTGGGACAGGGGGATATGGCTACACCTTC.

The CDR3 bases are TGTGCCAGCAGTTTGACTAGCGGGGGGGATGAGACCCAGTACTTC. Protein sequence: CASSLTSGGDETQYF. V is TRBV6-5 and J is TRBJ2-5; 14 nucleotides line up with TRBD2. V lost 4 bases to trimming and J lost 5 bases; unmatched junction nucleotides: 3. Per the germline V gene, CDR1 is MNHEY and CDR2 is SVGAGI. This CDR3 region has 15 residues.

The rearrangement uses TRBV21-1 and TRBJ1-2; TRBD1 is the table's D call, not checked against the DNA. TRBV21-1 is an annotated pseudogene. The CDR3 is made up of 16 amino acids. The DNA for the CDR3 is TGTGCCAGCACCCCACCCAGCGACAGCTTTATCTATGGCTACACCTTC. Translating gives CASTPPSDSFIYGYTF.

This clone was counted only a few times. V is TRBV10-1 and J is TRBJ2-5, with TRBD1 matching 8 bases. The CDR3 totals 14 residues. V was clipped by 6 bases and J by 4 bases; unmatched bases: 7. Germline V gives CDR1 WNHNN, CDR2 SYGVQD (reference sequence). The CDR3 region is CASSPGQGPETQYF. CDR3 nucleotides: TGCGCCAGCAGCCCCGGACAGGGTCCAGAGACCCAGTACTTC.

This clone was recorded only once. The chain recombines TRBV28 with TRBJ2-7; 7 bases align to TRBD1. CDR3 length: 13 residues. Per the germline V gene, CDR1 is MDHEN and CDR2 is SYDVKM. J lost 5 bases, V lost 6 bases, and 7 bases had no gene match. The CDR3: CASSLDRVHEQYF. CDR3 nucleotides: TGTGCCAGCAGCCTAGACAGGGTCCACGAGCAGTACTTC.

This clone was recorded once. Here the CDR3 reads CATAWTGESSYNEQFF. The DNA for the CDR3 is TGTGCCACCGCCTGGACAGGAGAAAGCTCCTACAATGAGCAGTTCTTC. The V gene is TRBV19, the J gene TRBJ2-1, with 7 positions matching TRBD1. Trimming took 10 bases from V and 0 from J; bases not matched to a gene: 12. This CDR3 has 16 residues. CDR1 is LNHDA, CDR2 SQIVND, per germline (reference sequence).

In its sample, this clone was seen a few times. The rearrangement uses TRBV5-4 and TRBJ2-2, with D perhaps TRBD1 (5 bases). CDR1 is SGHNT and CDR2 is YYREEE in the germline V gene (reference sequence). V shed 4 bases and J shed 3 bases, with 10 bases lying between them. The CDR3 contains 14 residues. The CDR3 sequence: CASSRGKDTGELFF. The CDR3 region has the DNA TGTGCCAGCAGCAGGGGCAAAGACACCGGGGAGCTGTTTTTT.

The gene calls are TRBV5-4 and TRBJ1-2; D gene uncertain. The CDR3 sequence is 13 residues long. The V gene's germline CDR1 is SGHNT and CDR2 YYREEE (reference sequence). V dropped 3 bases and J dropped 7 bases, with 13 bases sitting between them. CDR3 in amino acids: CASSSLNLPGYTF. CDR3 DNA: TGTGCCAGCAGCTCCCTAAACCTCCCTGGCTACACCTTC. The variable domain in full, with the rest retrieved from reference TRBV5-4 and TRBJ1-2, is ETGVTQSPTHLIKTRGQQVTLRCSSQSGHNTVSWYQQALGQGPQFIFQYYREEENGRGNFPPRFSGLQFPNYSSELNVNALELDDSALYLCASSSLNLPGYTFGSGTRLTVV.

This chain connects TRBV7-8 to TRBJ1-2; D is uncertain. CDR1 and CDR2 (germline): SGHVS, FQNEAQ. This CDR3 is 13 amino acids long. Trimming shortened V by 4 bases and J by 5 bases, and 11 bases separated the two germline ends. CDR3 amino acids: CASSSPTSYGYTF. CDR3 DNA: TGTGCCAGCAGCTCTCCAACTTCTTATGGCTACACCTTC.

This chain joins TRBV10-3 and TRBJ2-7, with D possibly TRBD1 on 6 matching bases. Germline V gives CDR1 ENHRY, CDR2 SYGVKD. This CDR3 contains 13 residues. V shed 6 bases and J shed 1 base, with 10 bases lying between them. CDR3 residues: CAIRVQGSYEQYF. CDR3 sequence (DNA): TGTGCCATCAGGGTACAGGGTTCCTACGAGCAGTACTTC.

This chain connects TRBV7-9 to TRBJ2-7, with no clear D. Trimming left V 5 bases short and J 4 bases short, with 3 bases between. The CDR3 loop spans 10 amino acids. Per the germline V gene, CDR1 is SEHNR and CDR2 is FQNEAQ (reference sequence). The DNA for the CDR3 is TGTGCCAGCAGCACTTACGAGCAGTACTTC. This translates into CASSTYEQYF.

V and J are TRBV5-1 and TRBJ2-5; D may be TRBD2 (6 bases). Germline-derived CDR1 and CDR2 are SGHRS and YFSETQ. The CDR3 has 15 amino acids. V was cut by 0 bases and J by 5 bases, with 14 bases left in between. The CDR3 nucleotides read TGCGCCAGCAGCTTGGGACTGCTGGGAGGCGAGACCCAGTACTTC. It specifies CASSLGLLGGETQYF. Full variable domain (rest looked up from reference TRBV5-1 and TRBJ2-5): KAGVTQTPRYLIKTRGQQVTLSCSPISGHRSVSWYQQTPGQGLQFLFEYFSETQRNKGNFPGRFSGRQFSNSRSEMNVSTLELGDSALYLCASSLGLLGGETQYFGPGTRLLVL.

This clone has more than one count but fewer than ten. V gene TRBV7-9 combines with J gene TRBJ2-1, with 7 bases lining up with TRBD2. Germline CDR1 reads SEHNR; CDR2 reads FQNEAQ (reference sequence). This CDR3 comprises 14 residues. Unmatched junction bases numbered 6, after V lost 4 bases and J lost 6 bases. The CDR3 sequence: CASSSASGGNEQFF. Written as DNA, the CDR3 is TGTGCCAGCAGCTCCGCCTCGGGGGGCAATGAGCAGTTCTTC.

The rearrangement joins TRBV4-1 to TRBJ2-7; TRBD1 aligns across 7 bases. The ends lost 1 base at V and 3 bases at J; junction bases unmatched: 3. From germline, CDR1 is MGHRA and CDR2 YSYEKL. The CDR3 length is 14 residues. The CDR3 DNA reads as TGCGCCAGCAGCCAAGGGGACAGAGACTACGAGCAGTACTTC. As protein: CASSQGDRDYEQYF.

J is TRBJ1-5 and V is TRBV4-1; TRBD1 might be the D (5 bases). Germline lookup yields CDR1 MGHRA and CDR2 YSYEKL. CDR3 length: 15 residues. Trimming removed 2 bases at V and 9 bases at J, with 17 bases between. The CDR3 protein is CASSQSPDGGWPQHF. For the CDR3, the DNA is TGCGCCAGCAGCCAAAGTCCGGACGGGGGATGGCCCCAGCATTTT.

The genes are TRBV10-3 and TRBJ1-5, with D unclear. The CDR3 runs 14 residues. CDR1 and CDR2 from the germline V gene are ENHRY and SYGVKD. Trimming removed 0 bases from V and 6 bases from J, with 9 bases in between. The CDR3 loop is CAISESPFIQPQHF. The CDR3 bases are TGTGCCATCAGTGAGTCGCCCTTTATTCAGCCCCAGCATTTT.